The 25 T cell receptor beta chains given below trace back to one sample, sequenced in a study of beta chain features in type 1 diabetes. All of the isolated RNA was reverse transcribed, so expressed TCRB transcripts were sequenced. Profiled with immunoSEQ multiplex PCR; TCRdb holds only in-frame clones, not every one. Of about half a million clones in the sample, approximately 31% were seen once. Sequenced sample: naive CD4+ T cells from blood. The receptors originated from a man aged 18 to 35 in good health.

Written as DNA, the CDR3 is TGTGCCAGCAGCCAAAAACCAGGACAGCTAGCCAAAAACATTCAGTACTTC. Its protein product is CASSQKPGQLAKNIQYF. This chain joins TRBV4-2 and TRBJ2-4, with D perhaps matching TRBD1 (6 bases). CDR1 is LGHNA and CDR2 is YNFKEQ in the germline V gene. This CDR3 has 17 residues. The V and J ends lost 2 bases and 0 bases respectively, with 14 bases between them.

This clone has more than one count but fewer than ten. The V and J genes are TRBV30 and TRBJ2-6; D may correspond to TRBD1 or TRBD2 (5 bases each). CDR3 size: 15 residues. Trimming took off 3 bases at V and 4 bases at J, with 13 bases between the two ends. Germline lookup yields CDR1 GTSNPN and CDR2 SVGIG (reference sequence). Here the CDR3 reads CAWSPGLFGANVLTF. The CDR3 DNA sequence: TGTGCCTGGAGCCCGGGGCTCTTCGGGGCCAACGTCCTGACTTTC.

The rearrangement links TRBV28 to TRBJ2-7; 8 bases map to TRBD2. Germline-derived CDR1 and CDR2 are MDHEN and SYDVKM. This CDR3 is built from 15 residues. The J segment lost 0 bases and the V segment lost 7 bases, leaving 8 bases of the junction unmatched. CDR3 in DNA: TGTGCCAGCACCACACTAGCGGAGCCCTCCTACGAGCAGTACTTC. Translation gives CASTTLAEPSYEQYF.

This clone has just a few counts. The CDR3 bases are TGCGCCAGCAGCTTGGCCGACAGGCGAGGGGAGACCCAGTACTTC. Protein product: CASSLADRRGETQYF. The chain has TRBV5-1 and TRBJ2-5, with a possible D match to TRBD1 (6 bases). Germline V lookup: CDR1 SGHRS, CDR2 YFSETQ. The V end was cut by 0 bases, the J end by 5 bases, with 14 bases between. CDR3 length: 15 amino acids.

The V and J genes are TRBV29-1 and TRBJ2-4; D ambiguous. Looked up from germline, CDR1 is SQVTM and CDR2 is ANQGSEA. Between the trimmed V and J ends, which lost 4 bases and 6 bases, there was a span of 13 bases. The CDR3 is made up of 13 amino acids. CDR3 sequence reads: CSVVPVGGNIQYF. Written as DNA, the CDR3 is TGCAGCGTTGTCCCCGTCGGCGGAAACATTCAGTACTTC.

The CDR3 coding sequence is TGTGCCACCAGCAGAGGACTAGCGGGAGCCCCGCAAGAGACCCAGTACTTC. It encodes CATSRGLAGAPQETQYF. The V and J genes are TRBV15 and TRBJ2-5, with 12 bases matching TRBD2. This CDR3 comprises 17 residues. With 1 base clipped from V and 2 bases from J, the junction kept 5 bases outside the gene matches. The V gene's germline CDR1 is LNHNV and CDR2 YYDKDF (reference sequence).

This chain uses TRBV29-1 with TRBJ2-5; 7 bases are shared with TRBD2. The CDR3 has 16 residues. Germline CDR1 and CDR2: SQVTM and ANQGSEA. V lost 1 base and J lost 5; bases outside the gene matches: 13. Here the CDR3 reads CSVEVPSAGVWETQYF. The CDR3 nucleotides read TGCAGCGTTGAAGTGCCCAGCGCGGGAGTATGGGAGACCCAGTACTTC. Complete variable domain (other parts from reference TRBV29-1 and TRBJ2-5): SAVISQKPSRDICQRGTSLTIQCQVDSQVTMMFWYRQQPGQSLTLIATANQGSEATYESGFVIDKFPISRPNLTFSTLTVSNMSPEDSSIYLCSVEVPSAGVWETQYFGPGTRLLVL.

CDR3 protein: CASSPRAGPYEQYF. The CDR3 bases are TGTGCCAGCAGCCCTAGAGCTGGGCCCTACGAGCAGTACTTC. V gene TRBV7-2 combines with J gene TRBJ2-7; D is unresolved. Trimming removed 5 bases at V and 2 bases at J, with 13 bases between. CDR1 and CDR2 from the germline V gene are SGHTA and FQGNSA. The CDR3 is 14 residues long.

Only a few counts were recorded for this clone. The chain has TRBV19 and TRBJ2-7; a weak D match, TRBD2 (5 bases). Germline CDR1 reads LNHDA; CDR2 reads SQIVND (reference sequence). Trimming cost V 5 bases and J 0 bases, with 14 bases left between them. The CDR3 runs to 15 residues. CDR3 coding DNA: TGTGCCAGTAGTCCCACTAGGGATAGCTCCTACGAGCAGTACTTC. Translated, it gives CASSPTRDSSYEQYF.

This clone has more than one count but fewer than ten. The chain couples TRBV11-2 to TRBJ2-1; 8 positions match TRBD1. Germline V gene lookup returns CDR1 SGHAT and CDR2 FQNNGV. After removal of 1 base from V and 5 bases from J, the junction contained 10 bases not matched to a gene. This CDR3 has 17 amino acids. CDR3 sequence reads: CASSLGGARTGHNEQFF. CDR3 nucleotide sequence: TGTGCCAGCAGCTTAGGAGGCGCGCGGACAGGGCACAATGAGCAGTTCTTC.

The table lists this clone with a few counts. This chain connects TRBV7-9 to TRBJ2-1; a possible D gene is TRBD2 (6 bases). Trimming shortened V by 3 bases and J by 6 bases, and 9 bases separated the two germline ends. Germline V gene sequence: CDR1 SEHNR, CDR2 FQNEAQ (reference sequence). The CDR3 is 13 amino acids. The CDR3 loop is CASSFGTLNEQFF. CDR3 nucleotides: TGTGCCAGCAGCTTTGGGACTCTCAATGAGCAGTTCTTC.

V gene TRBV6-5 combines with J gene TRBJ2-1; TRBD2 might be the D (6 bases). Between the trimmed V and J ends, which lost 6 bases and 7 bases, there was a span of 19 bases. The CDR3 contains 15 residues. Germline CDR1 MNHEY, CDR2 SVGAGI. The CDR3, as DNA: TGTGCCAGCAGAGAGAAACGGGAGCCTTGGAATGAGCAGTTCTTC. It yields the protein CASREKREPWNEQFF.

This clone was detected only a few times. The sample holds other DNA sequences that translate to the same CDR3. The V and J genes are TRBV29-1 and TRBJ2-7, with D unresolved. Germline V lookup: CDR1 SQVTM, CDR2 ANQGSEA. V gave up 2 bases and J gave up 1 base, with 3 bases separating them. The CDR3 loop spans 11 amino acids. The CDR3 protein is CSVEQSYEQYF. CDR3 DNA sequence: TGCAGCGTTGAACAGTCCTACGAGCAGTACTTC.

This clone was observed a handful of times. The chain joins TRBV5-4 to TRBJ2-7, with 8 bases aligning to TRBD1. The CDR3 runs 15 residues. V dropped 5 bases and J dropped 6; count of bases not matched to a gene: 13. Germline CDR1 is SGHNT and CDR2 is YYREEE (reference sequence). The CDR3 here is CASSSPDRGGAEQYF. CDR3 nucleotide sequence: TGTGCCAGCAGTTCGCCCGACAGGGGCGGTGCCGAGCAGTACTTC.

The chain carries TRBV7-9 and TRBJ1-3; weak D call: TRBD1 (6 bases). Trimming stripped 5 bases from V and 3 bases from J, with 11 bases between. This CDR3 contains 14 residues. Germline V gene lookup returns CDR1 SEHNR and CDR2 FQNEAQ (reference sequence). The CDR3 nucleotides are TGTGCCAGCAGCCCACAGGGTTATGGAAACACCATATATTTT. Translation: CASSPQGYGNTIYF.

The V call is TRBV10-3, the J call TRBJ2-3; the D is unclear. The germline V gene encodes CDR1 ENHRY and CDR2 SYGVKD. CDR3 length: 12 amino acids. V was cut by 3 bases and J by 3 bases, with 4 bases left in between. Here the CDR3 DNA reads TGTGCCATCAGTGACGGGACAGATACGCAGTATTTT. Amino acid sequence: CAISDGTDTQYF.

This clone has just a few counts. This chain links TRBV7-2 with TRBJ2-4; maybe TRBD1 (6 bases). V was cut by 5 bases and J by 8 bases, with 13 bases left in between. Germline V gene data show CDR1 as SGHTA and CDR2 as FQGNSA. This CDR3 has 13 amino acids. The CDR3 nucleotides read TGTGCCAGCAGCCCCACAGGGACGGACATTCAGTACTTC. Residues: CASSPTGTDIQYF.

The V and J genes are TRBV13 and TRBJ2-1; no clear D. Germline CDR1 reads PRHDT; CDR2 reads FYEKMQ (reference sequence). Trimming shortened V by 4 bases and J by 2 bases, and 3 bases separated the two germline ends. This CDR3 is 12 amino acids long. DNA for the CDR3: TGTGCCAGCAGCTCGACCTACAATGAGCAGTTCTTC. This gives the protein CASSSTYNEQFF.

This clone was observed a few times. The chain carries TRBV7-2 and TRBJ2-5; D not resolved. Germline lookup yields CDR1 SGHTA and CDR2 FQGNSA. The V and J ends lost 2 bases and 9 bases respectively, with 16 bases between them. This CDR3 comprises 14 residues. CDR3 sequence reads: CASSLRTTPMAQYF. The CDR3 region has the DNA TGTGCCAGCAGCTTACGGACCACGCCTATGGCCCAGTACTTC.

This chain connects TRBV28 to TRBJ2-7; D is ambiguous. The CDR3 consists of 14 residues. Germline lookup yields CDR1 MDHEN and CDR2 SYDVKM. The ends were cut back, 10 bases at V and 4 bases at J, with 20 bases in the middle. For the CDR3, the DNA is TGTGCCATCCCCCGGATCTCTCGGATGTACGAGCAGTACTTC. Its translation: CAIPRISRMYEQYF.

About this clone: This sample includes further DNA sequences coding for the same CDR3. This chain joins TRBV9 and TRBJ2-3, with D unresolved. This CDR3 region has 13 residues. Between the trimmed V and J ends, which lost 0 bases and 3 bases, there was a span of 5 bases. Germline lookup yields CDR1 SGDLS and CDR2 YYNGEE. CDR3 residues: CASSVDLTDTQYF. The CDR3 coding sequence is TGTGCCAGCAGCGTAGACCTGACAGATACGCAGTATTTT.

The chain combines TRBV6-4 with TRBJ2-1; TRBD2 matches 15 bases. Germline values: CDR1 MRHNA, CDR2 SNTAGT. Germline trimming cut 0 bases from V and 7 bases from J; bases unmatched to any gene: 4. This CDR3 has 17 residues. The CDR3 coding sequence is TGTGCCAGCAGTGACTCTCCCGGACTAGCGGGAGGGAATGAGCAGTTCTTC. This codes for CASSDSPGLAGGNEQFF.

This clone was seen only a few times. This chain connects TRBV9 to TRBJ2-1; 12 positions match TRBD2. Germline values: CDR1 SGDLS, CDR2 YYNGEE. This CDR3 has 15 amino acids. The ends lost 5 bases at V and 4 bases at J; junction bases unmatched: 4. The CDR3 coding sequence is TGTGCCAGCAGTCCAACTAGCGGGAGGTACAATGAGCAGTTCTTC. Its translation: CASSPTSGRYNEQFF.

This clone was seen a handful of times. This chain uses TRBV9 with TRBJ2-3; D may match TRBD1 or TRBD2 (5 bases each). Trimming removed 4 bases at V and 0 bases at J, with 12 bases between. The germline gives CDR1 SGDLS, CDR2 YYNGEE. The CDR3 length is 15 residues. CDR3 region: CASSPGQTSTDTQYF. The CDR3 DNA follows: TGTGCCAGCAGCCCGGGGCAGACCAGCACAGATACGCAGTATTTT.

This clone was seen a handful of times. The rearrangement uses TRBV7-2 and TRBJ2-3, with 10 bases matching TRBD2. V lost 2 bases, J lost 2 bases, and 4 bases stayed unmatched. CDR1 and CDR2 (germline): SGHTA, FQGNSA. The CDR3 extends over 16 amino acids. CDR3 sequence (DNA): TGTGCCAGCAGCTTAATAGCGGGAGGTCCCACAGATACGCAGTATTTT. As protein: CASSLIAGGPTDTQYF.